This passage covers 10 T cell receptor beta chains from one sample sequenced in a study of blood T cell repertoires in COVID-19. This table comes from immunoSEQ multiplex PCR, and its TCRdb copy is limited to in-frame clones, with some not included. Of around 240,000 clones in the sample, 65% to 90% were seen once. The sequencing sample was made of peripheral blood. The receptors come from a woman aged 45 to 65 with acute or convalescent COVID-19.

J is TRBJ2-7 and V is TRBV7-9; 8 bases map to TRBD2. The CDR3 covers 10 residues. Germline V gives CDR1 SEHNR, CDR2 FQNEAQ (reference sequence). CDR3 in amino acids: CAESGGEQYF. The CDR3 DNA reads as TGTGCGGAAAGCGGGGGCGAGCAGTACTTC.

This chain joins TRBV7-2 and TRBJ2-3; 8 bases align to TRBD2. V lost 1 base and J lost 0; bases outside the gene matches: 9. From germline, CDR1 is SGHTA and CDR2 FQGNSA. The CDR3 has 18 residues. The CDR3 bases are TGTGCCAGCAGCTTAGTTCCCGCGGGGGGCTTAAGCACAGATACGCAGTATTTT. The encoded protein is CASSLVPAGGLSTDTQYF.

The gene calls are TRBV9 and TRBJ1-3; 7 bases are shared with TRBD1. Germline V gene data show CDR1 as SGDLS and CDR2 as YYNGEE. The CDR3 length is 15 residues. J lost 7 bases, V lost 0 bases, and 7 bases had no gene match. CDR3 amino acids: CASSVGTGDLNTIYF. In DNA form, the CDR3 reads TGTGCCAGCAGCGTAGGCACAGGGGACCTCAACACCATATATTTT.

V and J are TRBV28 and TRBJ2-1; 10 bases agree with TRBD1. Germline CDR1 is MDHEN and CDR2 is SYDVKM. The length of the CDR3 is 15 residues. J gave up 7 bases and V 3 bases, and 6 bases lay outside the gene matches. The CDR3 reads CASSFRQGAFNEQFF. CDR3 nucleotide sequence: TGTGCCAGCAGTTTTCGACAGGGGGCGTTTAATGAGCAGTTCTTC.

This sequence joins TRBV6-1 and TRBJ1-3, with D hard to call. Germline V gives CDR1 MNHNS, CDR2 SASEGT. This CDR3 spans 16 amino acids. The germline V and J ends were trimmed by 0 bases and 0 bases, with 9 bases remaining between them. The CDR3 DNA reads TGTGCCAGCAGTGAAGCCGACTTAATCTCTGGAAACACCATATATTTT. Its translation is CASSEADLISGNTIYF.

The chain combines TRBV4-1 with TRBJ2-3, with no clear D. The V end was cut by 1 base, the J end by 1 base, with 6 bases between. The CDR3 contains 14 residues. Germline-derived CDR1 and CDR2 are MGHRA and YSYEKL. The CDR3 region has the DNA TGCGCCAGCAGCCAAGCCCGGGGCACAGATACGCAGTATTTT. Its protein is CASSQARGTDTQYF.

The chain recombines TRBV6-6 with TRBJ1-2; D is ambiguous. The V gene lost 11 bases and the J gene lost 2 bases, with 21 bases spanning the gap. Per the germline V gene, CDR1 is MNHNY and CDR2 is SVGAGI (reference sequence). This CDR3 has 15 amino acids. CDR3 sequence: CAAHFSGGLNYGYTF. The CDR3 DNA sequence: TGTGCCGCACACTTTTCAGGCGGACTCAACTATGGCTACACCTTC.

The chain joins TRBV2 to TRBJ1-2; D might be TRBD1 (5 bases). Per the germline V gene, CDR1 is SNHLY and CDR2 is FYNNEI. Trimming took 11 bases from V and 8 from J, leaving 27 bases between them. There are 15 residues in the CDR3. The CDR3 DNA sequence: TGTGCCTCCACGATGGGGGTTGGGGGAGGAGGAGGCTACACCTTC. Translating it yields CASTMGVGGGGGYTF.

This clone was picked up a small number of times. The V and J genes are TRBV9 and TRBJ1-3; 9 bases map to TRBD1. The CDR3 totals 16 residues. Germline assignment: CDR1 SGDLS and CDR2 YYNGEE. V was clipped by 2 bases and J by 4 bases; unmatched bases: 7. CDR3 loop: CASSVTGGAGGNTIYF. CDR3 DNA: TGTGCCAGCAGCGTTACAGGGGGCGCCGGAGGAAACACCATATATTTT.

V usage is TRBV29-1 and J usage is TRBJ1-1, with D hard to call. Trimming took 5 bases from V and 4 from J, leaving 20 bases between them. CDR3 length: 15 residues. Germline values: CDR1 SQVTM, CDR2 ANQGSEA. The CDR3 loop reads CSVFPSGGLSTEAFF. CDR3 DNA sequence: TGCAGCGTTTTTCCCTCAGGAGGTCTTAGCACTGAAGCTTTCTTT.